This TCR beta chain was sequenced for a study of T cell changes during pregnancy in multiple sclerosis. Data came from immunoSEQ multiplex PCR; TCRdb stores just in-frame clones and leaves some out. Among under 85,000 clones listed, under 95% were seen once. For this clone: One end of the junction fails to match germline, which may point to a read error.

Germline V gene lookup returns CDR1 SSHAT and CDR2 FNYEAQ (reference sequence). The CDR3 sequence is 14 residues long. Source: peripheral blood, taken in the third trimester of pregnancy. The chain uses TRBV7-7 and TRBJ2-5; TRBD1 aligns across 7 bases. This TCR was sampled from a female donor in good health, enrolled as a control in a pregnancy study. DNA of the CDR3: TGTGCTAGCAGCCCCGGACAGGAGTCGAAGACCCAGTACTTC. Its protein product is CASSPGQESKTQYF. Full variable domain (outside the CDR3, taken from reference TRBV7-7 and TRBJ2-5): GAGVSQSPRYKVTKRGQDVTLRCDPISSHATLYWYQQALGQGPEFLTYFNYEAQPDKSGLPSDRFSAERPEGSISTLTIQRTEQRDSAMYRCASSPGQESKTQYFGPGTRLLVL.